These 26 T cell receptor beta chains share one sample of origin, sequenced in a study of shared clonotypes between healthy human individuals. Repertoires were generated with immunoSEQ multiplex PCR, while TCRdb's copy carries only in-frame clones and drops some. The repertoire has just over 2,000,000 clones, 85% to 95% of them found once; the top ten carry 0.13%. The sample comprised naive CD4+ T cells sorted from blood. Subset denoted: CD45RA+ positively selected. All receptors come from a man in his late teens or twenties in good health.

CDR3 DNA: TGTGCCAGCAGTGAATATCGGGGTTTTGATGAGCAGTTCTTC. Amino acid sequence: CASSEYRGFDEQFF. The chain employs TRBV25-1 and TRBJ2-1; perhaps TRBD2 as D (5 bases). Per the germline V gene, CDR1 is MGHDK and CDR2 is SYGVNS. The CDR3 totals 14 residues. Between the trimmed V and J ends, which lost 0 bases and 8 bases, there was a span of 11 bases. The whole variable domain, remainder taken from reference TRBV25-1 and TRBJ2-1, is EADIYQTPRYLVIGTGKKITLECSQTMGHDKMYWYQQDPGMELHLIHYSYGVNSTEKGDLSSESTVSRIRTEHFPLTLESARPSHTSQYLCASSEYRGFDEQFFGPGTRLTVL.

The V call is TRBV30, the J call TRBJ1-5; a possible D gene is TRBD1 (6 bases). The V gene lost 3 bases and the J gene lost 7 bases, with 16 bases spanning the gap. CDR1 and CDR2 from the germline V gene are GTSNPN and SVGIG (reference sequence). This CDR3 has 14 residues. The CDR3 DNA reads TGTGCCTGGAGCGGGGGCACGATGGGACAGCCCCAGCATTTT. Amino acids: CAWSGGTMGQPQHF.

J is TRBJ2-1 and V is TRBV30, with a tentative D call TRBD1 (5 bases). Trimming took 3 bases from V and 4 from J, leaving 13 bases between them. Germline V gives CDR1 GTSNPN, CDR2 SVGIG (reference sequence). The CDR3 totals 14 residues. The CDR3 is CAWRGAATYNEQFF. The CDR3 DNA reads as TGTGCCTGGAGAGGGGCGGCTACATACAATGAGCAGTTCTTC.

The gene calls are TRBV28 and TRBJ2-2; 13 nucleotides agree with TRBD2. The germline CDR1 and CDR2 sequences are MDHEN and SYDVKM. The CDR3 is made up of 19 amino acids. V trimming: 5 bases; J trimming: 5 bases; junction bases outside the gene matches: 14. The CDR3 DNA sequence: TGTGCCAGCAGTCAACGGTTCAAGACTAGCGGGGGGCCGACCGGGGAGCTGTTTTTT. Protein sequence: CASSQRFKTSGGPTGELFF.

The chain has TRBV18 and TRBJ1-2; weak D call: TRBD1 (5 bases). V lost 3 bases to trimming and J lost 5 bases, with 19 bases between them. Germline CDR1 is KGHSH and CDR2 is LQKENI. This CDR3 spans 16 amino acids. CDR3 in amino acids: CASSPNVAGLRYGYTF. The CDR3 DNA sequence: TGTGCCAGCTCACCCAACGTGGCAGGGCTGCGGTATGGCTACACCTTC.

The gene calls are TRBV5-6 and TRBJ1-2; 10 bases match TRBD1. The CDR3 consists of 18 residues. Germline V gene lookup returns CDR1 SGHDT and CDR2 YYEEEE. Germline trimming cut 3 bases from V and 1 base from J; bases unmatched to any gene: 12. The chain's CDR3 is CASSSTGTGVAVNYGYTF. Written as DNA, the CDR3 is TGTGCCAGCAGCTCGACCGGGACAGGGGTTGCCGTTAACTATGGCTACACCTTC.

In its sample, this clone was seen once. V usage is TRBV10-3 and J usage is TRBJ2-2; a weak D match, TRBD2 (5 bases). V lost 7 bases, J lost 8 bases, and 8 bases lay in between. Germline CDR1 reads ENHRY; CDR2 reads SYGVKD. CDR3 length: 11 residues. CDR3 protein: CAIKRMGELFF. CDR3 nucleotides: TGTGCCATCAAGCGGATGGGGGAGCTGTTTTTT.

The V call is TRBV5-1, the J call TRBJ2-7; 14 nucleotides agree with TRBD2. Trimming at V came to 5 bases and at J to 6 bases, leaving 10 bases not matched to a gene. CDR1 and CDR2 from the germline V gene are SGHRS and YFSETQ. The CDR3 sequence is 16 residues long. CDR3 sequence reads: CASRYGGTSGSLEQYF. CDR3 nucleotide sequence: TGCGCCAGCAGATATGGCGGGACTAGCGGGAGTCTCGAGCAGTACTTC.

The V gene is TRBV30, the J gene TRBJ2-7; D is uncertain. V was trimmed by 2 bases and J by 5 bases, leaving 13 bases between them. Germline loops: CDR1 GTSNPN, CDR2 SVGIG (reference sequence). CDR3 length equals 13 residues. CDR3 sequence reads: CAWSPPNLNEQYF. The CDR3 nucleotides are TGTGCCTGGAGTCCCCCCAACCTTAACGAGCAGTACTTC. Combining the CDR3 with reference TRBV30 and TRBJ2-7 gives the whole variable domain SQTIHQWPATLVQPVGSPLSLECTVEGTSNPNLYWYRQAAGRGLQLLFYSVGIGQISSEVPQNLSASRPQDRQFILSSKKLLLSDSGFYLCAWSPPNLNEQYFGPGTRLTVT.

The chain is built from TRBV25-1 and TRBJ2-7; 7 nucleotides line up with TRBD1. CDR1 and CDR2 (germline): MGHDK, SYGVNS. The V gene end was trimmed by 2 bases and the J gene end by 2 bases; junction bases not matched to a gene: 12. The CDR3 length is 17 residues. The DNA for the CDR3 is TGTGCCAGCAGTGAAGATAGGACACCAGGACAGGCCTACGAGCAGTACTTC. Translating gives CASSEDRTPGQAYEQYF.

This chain links TRBV15 with TRBJ2-7, with TRBD2 matching 9 bases. The V and J ends lost 1 base and 3 bases, in that order; junction bases with no gene match: 4. The germline CDR1 and CDR2 sequences are LNHNV and YYDKDF (reference sequence). The length of the CDR3 is 15 residues. CDR3 nucleotides: TGTGCCACCAGCAGAGCCCAAGCGGGGGGCTACGAGCAGTACTTC. Translated, it gives CATSRAQAGGYEQYF.

For this clone: The sample has other DNA sequences that encode this CDR3 too. J is TRBJ2-1 and V is TRBV15; tentatively, D is TRBD2 (6 bases). Germline V gene sequence: CDR1 LNHNV, CDR2 YYDKDF (reference sequence). The CDR3 sequence is 14 residues long. Trimming pared 3 bases from V and 3 bases from J, leaving 9 bases between. The CDR3: CATSRAGSYNEQFF. CDR3 nucleotide sequence: TGTGCCACCAGCAGGGCGGGGAGCTACAATGAGCAGTTCTTC.

The chain couples TRBV6-5 to TRBJ2-1; D tentatively reads TRBD1 or TRBD2 (5 bases each). V was clipped by 6 bases and J by 12 bases, with 15 bases between them. The length of the CDR3 is 12 residues. Looked up from germline, CDR1 is MNHEY and CDR2 is SVGAGI. CDR3: CASSSTGGGQFF. The CDR3 bases are TGTGCCAGCAGCTCAACAGGTGGGGGGCAGTTCTTC.

The chain is built from TRBV10-3 and TRBJ1-1; D might be TRBD1 (6 bases). There are 14 residues in the CDR3. Trimming removed 7 bases from V and 1 base from J, with 13 bases in between. CDR1 is ENHRY, CDR2 SYGVKD, per germline. Here the CDR3 reads CAITEETGNTEAFF. The DNA for the CDR3 is TGTGCCATCACCGAAGAGACAGGGAACACTGAAGCTTTCTTT.

In regard to this clone: This sample includes further DNA sequences coding for the same CDR3. V usage is TRBV28 and J usage is TRBJ1-2; 8 bases line up with TRBD1. The V and J ends lost 3 bases and 7 bases, in that order; junction bases with no gene match: 7. The CDR3 spans 14 residues. Per germline, CDR1 MDHEN and CDR2 SYDVKM. The CDR3, as DNA: TGTGCCAGCAGTTTCACCAGGGGGCTCGGTGGCTACACCTTC. Protein sequence: CASSFTRGLGGYTF.

J is TRBJ2-3 and V is TRBV6-1; TRBD2 aligns across 13 bases. Germline V gene sequence: CDR1 MNHNS, CDR2 SASEGT. V lost 2 bases to trimming and J lost 3 bases; unmatched junction nucleotides: 2. The CDR3 is made up of 16 amino acids. The CDR3 loop reads CASSETSGGETDTQYF. CDR3 DNA: TGTGCCAGCAGTGAAACTAGCGGGGGGGAGACAGATACGCAGTATTTT.

The chain is built from TRBV28 and TRBJ1-2; D might be TRBD1 (6 bases). V was clipped by 10 bases and J by 8 bases, with 20 bases between them. The CDR3 contains 13 residues. Germline V lookup: CDR1 MDHEN, CDR2 SYDVKM. CDR3 residues: CATRPRGAGGYTF. The CDR3 DNA reads as TGTGCCACCCGTCCCAGGGGCGCGGGAGGCTACACCTTC.

This rearrangement joins TRBV18 to TRBJ1-3; 10 bases are a match to TRBD1. Germline CDR1 and CDR2: KGHSH and LQKENI. The CDR3 is made up of 16 amino acids. Germline trimming cut 5 bases from V and 2 bases from J; bases unmatched to any gene: 6. The CDR3, as DNA: TGTGCCAGCTCAGACCGACAGGGGGCAACTGGAAACACCATATATTTT. This gives the protein CASSDRQGATGNTIYF.

V and J are TRBV9 and TRBJ1-6, with D possibly TRBD1 on 5 matching bases. Trimming took 3 bases from V and 1 from J, leaving 14 bases between them. Germline V gene data show CDR1 as SGDLS and CDR2 as YYNGEE. The CDR3 runs 17 residues. The CDR3 sequence is CASSAPPGVSYNSPLHF. CDR3 sequence (DNA): TGTGCCAGCAGCGCCCCCCCGGGGGTATCCTATAATTCACCCCTCCACTTT. The whole variable domain, filled in from reference TRBV9 and TRBJ1-6, reads DSGVTQTPKHLITATGQRVTLRCSPRSGDLSVYWYQQSLDQGLQFLIQYYNGEERAKGNILERFSAQQFPDLHSELNLSSLELGDSALYFCASSAPPGVSYNSPLHFGNGTRLTVT.

On this clone itself: A read error may produce the germline difference seen at one junction end. V gene TRBV7-7 combines with J gene TRBJ2-5; D might be TRBD2 (6 bases). This CDR3 comprises 13 residues. In germline, CDR1 is SSHAT, CDR2 FNYEAQ (reference sequence). The CDR3 is CASSPGGAETQYF. CDR3 DNA: TGTGCTAGCAGCCCAGGAGGGGCAGAGACCCAGTACTTC. The full variable domain, in which reference TRBV7-7 and TRBJ2-5 provide the parts outside the CDR3, is GAGVSQSPRYKVTKRGQDVTLRCDPISSHATLYWYQQALGQGPEFLTYFNYEAQPDKSGLPSDRFSAERPEGSISTLTIQRTEQRDSAMYRCASSPGGAETQYFGPGTRLLVL.

CDR3 nucleotides: TGTGCCAGCAGCTTATACGATAGGACCCAGTACTTC. Amino acid sequence: CASSLYDRTQYF. The chain links TRBV7-8 to TRBJ2-5, with D hard to call. Looked up from germline, CDR1 is SGHVS and CDR2 is FQNEAQ. V dropped 2 bases and J dropped 7 bases, with 8 bases sitting between them. This CDR3 spans 12 amino acids.

V gene TRBV5-4 combines with J gene TRBJ2-1; 9 bases fit TRBD2. Germline V lookup: CDR1 SGHNT, CDR2 YYREEE (reference sequence). The CDR3 spans 14 residues. V was clipped by 3 bases and J by 5 bases; unmatched bases: 3. The chain's CDR3 is CASSSASGDNEQFF. The CDR3 nucleotides are TGTGCCAGCAGCTCGGCTAGCGGGGACAATGAGCAGTTCTTC.

The rearrangement joins TRBV18 to TRBJ2-3; 7 positions agree with TRBD2. J lost 5 bases, V lost 2 bases, and 7 bases had no gene match. Germline-derived CDR1 and CDR2 are KGHSH and LQKENI. The CDR3 runs 15 residues. CDR3 DNA: TGTGCCAGCTCACCAGGGGTGCCGGGGGGAGATACGCAGTATTTT. Translating gives CASSPGVPGGDTQYF.

The chain has TRBV4-1 and TRBJ1-4, with D possibly being TRBD1 (6 bases). CDR1 and CDR2 (germline): MGHRA, YSYEKL. This CDR3 has 17 amino acids. The V end lost 4 bases, the J end lost 1 base, and 16 bases lay between the germline ends. This CDR3 reads CASSPLTGKRTNEKLFF. CDR3 coding DNA: TGCGCCAGCAGCCCGTTAACAGGGAAAAGAACTAATGAAAAACTGTTTTTT.

This chain joins TRBV7-2 and TRBJ2-5; no definite D call. The CDR3 totals 13 residues. Germline V gives CDR1 SGHTA, CDR2 FQGNSA. Trimming took off 1 base at V and 4 bases at J, with 7 bases between the two ends. CDR3 in DNA: TGTGCCAGCAGCTTAGTACTTATAGAGACCCAGTACTTC. This sequence encodes CASSLVLIETQYF.

V gene TRBV6-5 combines with J gene TRBJ1-1; TRBD1 agrees at 8 bases. This CDR3 contains 12 residues. Trimming removed 11 bases from V and 1 base from J; junction bases left unmatched: 3. Germline V lookup: CDR1 MNHEY, CDR2 SVGAGI. CDR3 region: CAVGQGNTEAFF. CDR3 DNA: TGTGCCGTCGGACAGGGGAACACTGAAGCTTTCTTT.